The subject of this entry is one TCR beta chain. This clonotype was found many times. The antigen it binds to is not known. No much larger clonotype is one base removed from it; base qualities were not supplied. The data are from a study of T cells in Graves' hyperthyroidism and ophthalmopathy (dated by TCRdb to the late 2010s). About the full investigation: Peripheral blood samples were taken at the time of initial diagnosis, prior to any treatment. Prospective prediction of ophthalmopathy was tested in an independent validation cohort of 18 to 20 hyperthyroidism patients and roughly 16 patients who later progressed to ophthalmopathy. In roughly six Graves' hyperthyroidism patients, the study also compared T-cell repertoires from thyroid tissue with T-cell repertoires from blood. The paper describes TCR Vbeta CDR3 sequencing of about 140 peripheral blood samples, made up of fewer than 50 ophthalmopathy patients, roughly 72 hyperthyroidism patients and about 17 progressor patients. After blood sampling, hyperthyroidism patients were treated with methimazole at a starting dose of 30 mg daily, and ophthalmopathy patients were treated with high-dose intravenous methylprednisolone. The roughly 94 discovery patients were randomly split 7:3 into training and test sets. To identify TCR V-J signatures that set the groups apart, the researchers used a discovery cohort of 100 patients, made up of around 42 with Graves' ophthalmopathy and 55 to 65 with stable Graves' hyperthyroidism.

Paper-wide results and their limitations: Sample size was not statistically predetermined, and blinding of investigators to group allocation was not performed. In validation, the model predicted progression to ophthalmopathy a median of approximately 6.3 months before onset, with around 70% sensitivity and roughly 77% specificity. Most expanded thyroid clonotypes (frequency above 0.001) were also found in blood, which suggests that blood repertoires may mirror thyroid immune responses. Ophthalmopathy was separated from stable hyperthyroidism by a 13 V-J signature model, with roughly 88% sensitivity and around 81% specificity obtained in cross-validation and 80%/75% obtained in testing.

The TCR beta CDR3 regions were amplified from RNA transcripts. The first round of RT-PCR for the TCR CDR3 was performed with the HTBI primer set and the Qiagen OneStep RT-PCR kit. A second multiplex PCR round built the libraries, followed by size selection and purification. Paired-end sequencing of the libraries was performed with 100 bp reads on an Illumina HiSeq2000. As for the original processing: SOAPnuke was used to process the raw data, with reads discarded if the reads contained adapters or uncalled bases, had a mean Phred below 15, or lacked an exact constant-primer or identifier match. High-quality paired reads were merged using COPE v1.2.5, and each unique nucleotide sequence was defined as a clonotype. Clonotypes were aligned to IMGT TRBV, TRBD and TRBJ reference segments using MiTCR v1.1. The analysis included only V-J combinations with a frequency above 0.0001, which together covered 99.2% of the repertoires. A TCS score was defined as the ratio of F50 (clonal expansion) to E x V (chaos), with BLOSUM62-based TCRdist applied between CDR3 peptides within each V-J. Welch's t-statistics and random forest reduced some 510 V-J features to about 13, which were used in a naive Bayes classifier (R e1071). TCRdb handled the public reads itself, with Q25 trimming in fastp and clone calling in MiXCR, and kept productive beta chains. One record per CDR3 amino acid sequence lists the most common genes and DNA. What appears here as the V and J calls and clone size reflects TCRdb's work, not the paper's. Counted in this sample were 40,000 or so distinct CDR3 sequences; less than 50% of them appeared once. Of the sample, about 6% falls within the top ten clones.

Hyperthyroidism patients were newly diagnosed, with disease duration under 2 months, and aged 18 to 65 years. Patients with uncontrolled infections, other autoimmune diseases, pregnancy or lactation were excluded. Diagnoses relied on clinical symptoms, serum thyroxine and TRAb, thyroid ultrasound and orbital computed tomography. For progressor patients, blood was drawn at the first diagnosis of hyperthyroidism, before any ophthalmopathy symptoms had appeared. PBMCs were isolated from about 9 ml of fresh peripheral blood by Ficoll-Paque density gradient centrifugation. Patients classed as progressors first received a Graves' hyperthyroidism diagnosis and then went on to develop ophthalmopathy during follow-up. Total RNA was extracted with Trizol reagent, and quality was checked on an Agilent 2100 Bioanalyzer. Input material: blood. This receptor was taken from a woman aged 50 to 60 with Graves' hyperthyroidism that later progressed to Graves' ophthalmopathy.

The CDR3 sequence is CASSPDGTQYF. The nucleotide sequence reads as follows: TGCGCCAGCAGCCCGGACGGCACGCAGTATTTT. The sequence joins TRBV5-1 to TRBJ2-3; no D gene can be assigned with confidence. According to the germline V gene, CDR1 reads SGHRS and CDR2 reads YFSETQ. Cut back by 4 bases and 9 bases, the V and J ends lie 9 bases apart. The CDR3, from cysteine to phenylalanine, totals 11 residues. Just CDR3 DNA is preserved here, 33 bases in frame from base 1.